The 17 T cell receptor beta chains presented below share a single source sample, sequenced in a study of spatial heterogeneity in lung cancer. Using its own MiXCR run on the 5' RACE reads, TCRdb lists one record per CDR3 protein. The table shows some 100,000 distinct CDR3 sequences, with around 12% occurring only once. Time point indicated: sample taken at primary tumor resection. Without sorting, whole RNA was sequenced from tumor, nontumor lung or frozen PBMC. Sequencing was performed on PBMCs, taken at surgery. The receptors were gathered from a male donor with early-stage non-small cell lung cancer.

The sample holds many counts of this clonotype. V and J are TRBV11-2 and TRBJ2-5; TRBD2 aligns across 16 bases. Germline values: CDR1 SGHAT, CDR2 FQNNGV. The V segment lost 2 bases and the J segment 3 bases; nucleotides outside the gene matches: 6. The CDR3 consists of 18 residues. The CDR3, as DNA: TGTGCCAGCAGCTTAATGGGGACTAGCGGGAGGGAAGAAGAGACCCAGTACTTC. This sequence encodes CASSLMGTSGREEETQYF.

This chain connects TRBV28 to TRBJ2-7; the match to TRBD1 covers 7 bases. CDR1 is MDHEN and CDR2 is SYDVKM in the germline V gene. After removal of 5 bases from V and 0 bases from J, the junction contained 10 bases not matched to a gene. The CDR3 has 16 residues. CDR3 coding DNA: TGTGCCAGCAGTACTCACGGACAGGCGCTCTCCTACGAGCAGTACTTC. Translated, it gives CASSTHGQALSYEQYF.

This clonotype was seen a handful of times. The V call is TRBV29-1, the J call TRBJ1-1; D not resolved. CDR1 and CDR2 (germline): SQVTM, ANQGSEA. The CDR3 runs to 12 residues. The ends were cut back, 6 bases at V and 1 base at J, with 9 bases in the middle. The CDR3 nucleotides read TGCAGCGTAACACGTCGGAACACTGAAGCTTTCTTT. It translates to CSVTRRNTEAFF.

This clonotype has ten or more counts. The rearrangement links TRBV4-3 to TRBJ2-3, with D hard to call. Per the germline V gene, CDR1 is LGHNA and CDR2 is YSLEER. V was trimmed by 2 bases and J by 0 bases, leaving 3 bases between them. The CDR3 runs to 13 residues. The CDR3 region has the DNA TGCGCCAGCAGCCAAAGAAGCACAGATACGCAGTATTTT. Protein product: CASSQRSTDTQYF.

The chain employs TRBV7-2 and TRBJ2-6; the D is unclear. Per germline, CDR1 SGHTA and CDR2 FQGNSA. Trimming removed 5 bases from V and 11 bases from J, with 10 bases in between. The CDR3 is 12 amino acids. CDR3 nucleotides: TGTGCCAGCAGCCGATTCCAAGACGTCCTGACTTTC. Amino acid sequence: CASSRFQDVLTF.

The CDR3, as DNA: TGCAGTGCTAGAGTGGGGACTACGGGCCCCTACAATGAGCAGTTCTTC. Its translation: CSARVGTTGPYNEQFF. J is TRBJ2-1 and V is TRBV20-1; 7 positions agree with TRBD2. Germline CDR1 is DFQATT and CDR2 is SNEGSKA (reference sequence). V lost 1 base, J lost 2 bases, and 8 bases stayed unmatched. The CDR3 has 16 amino acids.

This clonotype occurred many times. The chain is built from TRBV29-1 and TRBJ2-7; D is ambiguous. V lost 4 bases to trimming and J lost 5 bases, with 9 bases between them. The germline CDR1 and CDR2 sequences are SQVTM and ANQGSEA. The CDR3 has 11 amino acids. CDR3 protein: CSVVVTDEQYF. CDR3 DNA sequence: TGCAGCGTTGTGGTCACGGACGAGCAGTACTTC.

The CDR3 bases are TGTGCCAGCTCAAACAGGGAGACTGAAGCTTTCTTT. This sequence encodes CASSNRETEAFF. This chain joins TRBV18 and TRBJ1-1, with D tentatively TRBD1 (6 bases). V was pared by 5 bases and J by 5 bases, with 9 bases between. Germline lookup yields CDR1 KGHSH and CDR2 LQKENI. CDR3 length: 12 residues. The complete variable domain, with remaining parts taken from reference TRBV18 and TRBJ1-1, reads NAGVMQNPRHLVRRRGQEARLRCSPMKGHSHVYWYRQLPEEGLKFMVYLQKENIIDESGMPKERFSAEFPKEGPSILRIQQVVRGDSAAYFCASSNRETEAFFGQGTRLTVV.

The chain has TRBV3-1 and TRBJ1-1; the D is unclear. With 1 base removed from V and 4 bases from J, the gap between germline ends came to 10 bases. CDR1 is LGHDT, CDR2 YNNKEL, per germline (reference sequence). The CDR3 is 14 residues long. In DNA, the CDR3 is TGTGCCAGCAGCCAAGTTATGCCAAGCACTGAAGCTTTCTTT. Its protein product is CASSQVMPSTEAFF.

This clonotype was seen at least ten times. This chain's CDR3 is CASSVAAVGPLPNEKLFF. The CDR3 DNA sequence: TGTGCCAGCAGCGTAGCTGCGGTTGGACCGCTTCCGAATGAAAAACTGTTTTTT. The gene calls are TRBV9 and TRBJ1-4; the D is unclear. Germline V CDR1 and CDR2: SGDLS, YYNGEE. Trimming removed 0 bases at V and 5 bases at J, with 20 bases between. This CDR3 comprises 18 residues.

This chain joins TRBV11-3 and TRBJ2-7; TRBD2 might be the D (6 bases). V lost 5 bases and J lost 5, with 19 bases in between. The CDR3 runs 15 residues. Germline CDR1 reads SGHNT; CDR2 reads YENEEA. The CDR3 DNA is TGTGCCAGCAGCCCCGGCGGACGGGGGATCGACGAGCAGTACTTC. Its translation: CASSPGGRGIDEQYF.

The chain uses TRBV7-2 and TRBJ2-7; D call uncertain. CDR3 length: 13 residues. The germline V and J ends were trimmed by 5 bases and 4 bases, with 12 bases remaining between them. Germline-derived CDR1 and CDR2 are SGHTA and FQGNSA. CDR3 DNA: TGTGCCAGCAGCCCGACACCCGGTTACGAGCAGTACTTC. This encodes CASSPTPGYEQYF. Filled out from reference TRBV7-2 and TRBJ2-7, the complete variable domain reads GAGVSQSPSNKVTEKGKDVELRCDPISGHTALYWYRQSLGQGLEFLIYFQGNSAPDKSGLPSDRFSAERTGGSVSTLTIQRTQQEDSAVYLCASSPTPGYEQYFGPGTRLTVT.

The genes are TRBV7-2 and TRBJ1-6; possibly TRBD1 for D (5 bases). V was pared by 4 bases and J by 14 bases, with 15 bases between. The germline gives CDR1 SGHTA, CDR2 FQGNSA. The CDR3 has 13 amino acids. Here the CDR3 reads CASSSDGGFTLHF. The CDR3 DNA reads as TGTGCCAGCAGCTCGGACGGGGGGTTCACCCTCCACTTT.

CDR3 amino acids: CASSQDGLYEQYF. Here the CDR3 DNA reads TGCGCCAGCAGCCAAGACGGATTATACGAGCAGTACTTC. V gene TRBV4-1 combines with J gene TRBJ2-7; D call uncertain. The CDR3 extends over 13 amino acids. From germline, CDR1 is MGHRA and CDR2 YSYEKL. Trimming cost V 0 bases and J 4 bases, with 7 bases left between them.

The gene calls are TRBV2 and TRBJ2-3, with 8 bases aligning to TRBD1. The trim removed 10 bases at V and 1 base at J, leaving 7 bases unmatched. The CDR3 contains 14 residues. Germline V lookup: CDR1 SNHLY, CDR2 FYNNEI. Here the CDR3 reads CATLTGDGTDTQYF. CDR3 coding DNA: TGTGCCACCTTGACAGGGGATGGCACAGATACGCAGTATTTT.

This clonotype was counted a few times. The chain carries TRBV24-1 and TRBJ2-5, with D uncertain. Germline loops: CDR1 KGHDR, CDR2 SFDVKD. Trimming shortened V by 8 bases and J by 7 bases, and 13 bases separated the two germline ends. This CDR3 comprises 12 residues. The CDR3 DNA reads TGTGCCACCAAATCAGACCTGGGGACCCAGTACTTC. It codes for CATKSDLGTQYF.

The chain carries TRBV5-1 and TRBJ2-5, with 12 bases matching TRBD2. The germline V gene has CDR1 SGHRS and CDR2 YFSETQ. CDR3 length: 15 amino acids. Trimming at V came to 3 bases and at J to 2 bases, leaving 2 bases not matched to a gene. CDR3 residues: CASSSTSGGQETQYF. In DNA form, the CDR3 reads TGCGCCAGCAGCTCGACTAGCGGGGGACAAGAGACCCAGTACTTC.